In this sample, the clone carrying this TCR beta chain turned up a few times. The target antigen is unknown. Blood was collected once per donor into heparin, averaging around 120 mL. The sequenced template was cDNA made from the entire isolated RNA. Read counts averaged approximately 3.5 million for samples of naive, central memory and regulatory T cells. The method was immunoSEQ multiplex PCR; TCRdb's version includes in-frame clones alone and lacks a portion of them. Of tens of thousands of clones in the sample, approximately 64% are singletons; the top ten hold around 2.5%. The data were taken from a study of beta chain features in type 1 diabetes. Whole-study results and caveats: Shortening that was moderate but significant affected the TCRB CDR3s of Type 1 diabetes patients in all four CD4+ subsets. PCR may have favored shorter templates equally in patients and controls. VDJ junctions sequenced from type 1 diabetes patients showed fewer insertions and more deletions.

Germline V gives CDR1 SGHVS, CDR2 FQNEAQ. With V trimmed by 1 base and J by 5 bases, 2 bases remained unmatched. The CDR3 extends over 15 amino acids. Input material: Tregs from blood. The receptor comes from a woman under 40 with type 1 diabetes. V is TRBV7-8 and J is TRBJ2-1; 10 positions agree with TRBD2. The CDR3 sequence: CASSLEAGGHNEQFF. CDR3 nucleotide sequence: TGTGCCAGCAGCTTAGAAGCGGGAGGGCACAATGAGCAGTTCTTC.